This entry concerns a single T cell receptor (beta chain). This sample stems from a study of blood T cell repertoires in COVID-19. Study overall: Samples of COVID-19 (acute and convalescent) were obtained from the United States, Italy and Spain.

The CDR3 has 14 residues. V lost 4 bases and J lost 3, with 10 bases in between. CDR1 SGHTA and CDR2 FQGNSA come from the germline V gene. In the authors' methods: Estimation of nucleated cell counts relied on the amplification of reference gene primers. Assay used: immunoSEQ multiplex PCR; TCRdb lists only in-frame clones, some missing. For V, J and clone size, that table is used; D and trimming come from the DNA. The sample holds approximately 80,000 clones, roughly 88% seen once. What was sequenced was peripheral blood. The genes are TRBV7-2 and TRBJ2-1, with D tentatively TRBD2 (5 bases). This receptor was obtained from a woman of 80 years or more with acute or convalescent COVID-19. CDR3 amino acids: CASSSSGNYNEQFF. The CDR3 coding sequence is TGTGCCAGCAGCTCATCCGGGAACTACAATGAGCAGTTCTTC.